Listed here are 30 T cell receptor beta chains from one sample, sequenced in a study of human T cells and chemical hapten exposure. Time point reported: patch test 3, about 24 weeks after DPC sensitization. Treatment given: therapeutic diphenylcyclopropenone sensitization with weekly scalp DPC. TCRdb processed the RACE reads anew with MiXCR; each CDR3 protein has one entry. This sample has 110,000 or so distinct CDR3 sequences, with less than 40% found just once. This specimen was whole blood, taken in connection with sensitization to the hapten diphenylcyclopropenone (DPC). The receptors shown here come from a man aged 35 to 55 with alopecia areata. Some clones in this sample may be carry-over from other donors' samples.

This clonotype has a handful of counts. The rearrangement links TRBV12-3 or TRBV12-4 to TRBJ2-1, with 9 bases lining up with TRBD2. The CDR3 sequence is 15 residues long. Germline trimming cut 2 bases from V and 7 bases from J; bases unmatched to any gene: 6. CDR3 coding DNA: TGTGCCAGCAGTTTAATAGCGGGAGTGAGGAATGAGCAGTTCTTC. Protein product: CASSLIAGVRNEQFF.

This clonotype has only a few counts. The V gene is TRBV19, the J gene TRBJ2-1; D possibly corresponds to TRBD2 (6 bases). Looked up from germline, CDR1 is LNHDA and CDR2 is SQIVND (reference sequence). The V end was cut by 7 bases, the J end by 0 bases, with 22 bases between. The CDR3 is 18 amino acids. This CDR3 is CASTLGGGGLSSYNEQFF. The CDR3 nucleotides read TGTGCCAGTACCCTGGGGGGTGGCGGCCTAAGCTCCTACAATGAGCAGTTCTTC.

DNA for the CDR3: TGCAGTGCTGGGCAGGGGGCAAAAGAGACCCAGTACTTC. Protein: CSAGQGAKETQYF. The rearrangement links TRBV20-1 to TRBJ2-5; 8 positions match TRBD1. The CDR3 consists of 13 residues. The germline gives CDR1 DFQATT, CDR2 SNEGSKA (reference sequence). V was pared by 5 bases and J by 3 bases, with 5 bases of the junction left unmatched.

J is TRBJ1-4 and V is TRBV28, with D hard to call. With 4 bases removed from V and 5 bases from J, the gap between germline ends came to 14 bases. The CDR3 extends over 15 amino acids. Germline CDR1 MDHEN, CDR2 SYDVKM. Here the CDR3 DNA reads TGTGCCAGCAGTTCCCCGCCGTCGATAAATGAAAAACTGTTTTTT. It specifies CASSSPPSINEKLFF.

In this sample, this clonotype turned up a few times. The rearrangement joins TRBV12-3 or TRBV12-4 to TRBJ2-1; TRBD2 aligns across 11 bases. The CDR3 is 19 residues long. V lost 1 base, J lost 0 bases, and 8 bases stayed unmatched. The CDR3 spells CASSLVLAGVPSSYNEQFF. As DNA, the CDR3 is TGTGCCAGCAGTTTAGTACTAGCGGGAGTCCCAAGCTCCTACAATGAGCAGTTCTTC.

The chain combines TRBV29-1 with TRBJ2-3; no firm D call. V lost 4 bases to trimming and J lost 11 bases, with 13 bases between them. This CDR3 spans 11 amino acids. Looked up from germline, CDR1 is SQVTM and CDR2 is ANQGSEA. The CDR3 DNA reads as TGCAGCGTTGCTGGCGATTCTGTGCAGTATTTT. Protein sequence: CSVAGDSVQYF.

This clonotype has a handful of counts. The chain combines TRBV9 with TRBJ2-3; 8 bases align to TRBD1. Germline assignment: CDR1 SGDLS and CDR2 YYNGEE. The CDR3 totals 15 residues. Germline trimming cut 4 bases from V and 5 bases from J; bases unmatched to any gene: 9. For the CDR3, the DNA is TGTGCCAGCAGCCTAACCGGGACAGGCGGAGATACGCAGTATTTT. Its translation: CASSLTGTGGDTQYF.

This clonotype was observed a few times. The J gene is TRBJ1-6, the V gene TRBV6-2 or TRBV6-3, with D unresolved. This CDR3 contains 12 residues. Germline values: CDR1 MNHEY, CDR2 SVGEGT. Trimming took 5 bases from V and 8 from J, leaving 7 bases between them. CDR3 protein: CASSDVDSPLHF. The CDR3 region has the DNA TGTGCCAGCAGTGACGTTGATTCACCCCTCCACTTT.

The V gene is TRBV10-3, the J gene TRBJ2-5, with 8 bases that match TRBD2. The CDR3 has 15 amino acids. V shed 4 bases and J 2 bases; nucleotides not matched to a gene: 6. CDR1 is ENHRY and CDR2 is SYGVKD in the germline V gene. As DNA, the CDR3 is TGTGCCATCAGTGGTGGTAGCGGGAATCAAGAGACCCAGTACTTC. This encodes CAISGGSGNQETQYF.

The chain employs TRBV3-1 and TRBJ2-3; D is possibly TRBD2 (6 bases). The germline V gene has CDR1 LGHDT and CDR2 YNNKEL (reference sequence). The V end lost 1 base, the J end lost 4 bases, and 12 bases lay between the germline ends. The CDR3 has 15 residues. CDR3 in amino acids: CASSQGPGGSDTQYF. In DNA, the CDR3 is TGTGCCAGCAGCCAAGGGCCCGGAGGGTCAGATACGCAGTATTTT.

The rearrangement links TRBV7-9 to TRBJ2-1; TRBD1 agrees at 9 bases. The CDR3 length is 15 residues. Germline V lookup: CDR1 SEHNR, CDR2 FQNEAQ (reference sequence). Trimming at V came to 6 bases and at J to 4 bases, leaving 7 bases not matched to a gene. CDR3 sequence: CASSPGTGNYNEQFF. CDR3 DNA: TGTGCCAGCAGTCCCGGGACAGGGAATTACAATGAGCAGTTCTTC.

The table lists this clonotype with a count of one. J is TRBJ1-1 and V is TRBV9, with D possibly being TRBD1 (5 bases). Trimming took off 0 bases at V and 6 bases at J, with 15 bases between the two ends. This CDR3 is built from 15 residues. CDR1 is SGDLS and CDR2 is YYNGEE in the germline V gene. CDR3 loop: CASSVGVLGGAEAFF. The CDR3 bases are TGTGCCAGCAGCGTAGGGGTCCTGGGGGGGGCTGAAGCTTTCTTT.

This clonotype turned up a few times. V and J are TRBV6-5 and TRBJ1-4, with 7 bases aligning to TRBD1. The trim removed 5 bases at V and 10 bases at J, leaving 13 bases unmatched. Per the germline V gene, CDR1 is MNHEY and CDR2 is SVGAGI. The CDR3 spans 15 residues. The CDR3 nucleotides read TGTGCCAGCAGTAGAAGTCGACAGGGAGGAGGAAAACTGTTTTTT. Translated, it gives CASSRSRQGGGKLFF.

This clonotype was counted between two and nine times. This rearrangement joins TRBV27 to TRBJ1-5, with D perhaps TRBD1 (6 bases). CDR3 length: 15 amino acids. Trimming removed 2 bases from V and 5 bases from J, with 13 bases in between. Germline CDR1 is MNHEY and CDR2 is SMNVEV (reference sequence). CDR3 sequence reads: CASSLIRGPYQPQHF. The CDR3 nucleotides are TGTGCCAGCAGTTTAATCAGGGGACCCTATCAGCCCCAGCATTTT.

The CDR3 DNA sequence: TGTGCCAGCAGAAATCCGAGCGGGAGGGCTCCCAAAAACATTCAGTACTTC. This codes for CASRNPSGRAPKNIQYF. This chain joins TRBV21-1 and TRBJ2-4; the table gives TRBD2 as D, unverified against the DNA. TRBV21-1 is reported as a pseudogene. There are 17 residues in the CDR3.

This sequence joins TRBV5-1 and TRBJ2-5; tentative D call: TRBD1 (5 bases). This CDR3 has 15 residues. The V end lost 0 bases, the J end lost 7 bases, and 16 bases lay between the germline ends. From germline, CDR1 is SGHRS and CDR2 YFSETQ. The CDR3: CASSLGGQERGTQYF. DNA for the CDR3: TGCGCCAGCAGCTTGGGAGGACAAGAGAGAGGGACCCAGTACTTC.

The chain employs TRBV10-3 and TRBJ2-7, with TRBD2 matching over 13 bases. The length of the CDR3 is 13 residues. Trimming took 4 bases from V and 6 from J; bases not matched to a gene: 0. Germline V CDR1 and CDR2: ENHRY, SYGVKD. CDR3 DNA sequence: TGTGCCATCAGTGGGACTAGCGGGAGCGAGCAGTACGTC. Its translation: CAISGTSGSEQYV.

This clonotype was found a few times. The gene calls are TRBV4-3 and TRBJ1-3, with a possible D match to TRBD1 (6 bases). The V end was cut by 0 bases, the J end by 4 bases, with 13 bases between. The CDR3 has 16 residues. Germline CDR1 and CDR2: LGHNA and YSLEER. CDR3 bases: TGCGCCAGCAGCCAAGATCGGGGGGCGCGGGGAAACACCATATATTTT. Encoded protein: CASSQDRGARGNTIYF.

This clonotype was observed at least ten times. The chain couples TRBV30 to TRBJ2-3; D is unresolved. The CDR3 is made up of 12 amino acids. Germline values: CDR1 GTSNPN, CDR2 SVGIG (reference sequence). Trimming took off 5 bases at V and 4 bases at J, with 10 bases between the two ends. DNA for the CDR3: TGTGCCTGGGCCCTAGATGCAGATACGCAGTATTTT. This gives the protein CAWALDADTQYF.

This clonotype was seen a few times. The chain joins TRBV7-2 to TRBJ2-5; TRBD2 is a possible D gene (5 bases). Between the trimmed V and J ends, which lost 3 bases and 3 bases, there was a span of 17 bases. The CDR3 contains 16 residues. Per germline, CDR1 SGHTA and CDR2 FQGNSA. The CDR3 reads CASSFSSASGKETQYF. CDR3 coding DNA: TGTGCCAGCAGCTTTTCTTCAGCGAGCGGAAAAGAGACCCAGTACTTC.

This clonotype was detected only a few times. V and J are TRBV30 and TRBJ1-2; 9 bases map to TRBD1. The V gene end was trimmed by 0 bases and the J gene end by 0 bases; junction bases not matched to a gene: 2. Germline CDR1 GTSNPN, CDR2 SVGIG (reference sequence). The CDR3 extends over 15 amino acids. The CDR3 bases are TGTGCCTGGAGTGTGGGACAGGGAGCTAACTATGGCTACACCTTC. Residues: CAWSVGQGANYGYTF.

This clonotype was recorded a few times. CDR3 in amino acids: CASSVGDRGNSPLHF. DNA for the CDR3: TGTGCCAGCAGCGTTGGGGACAGGGGGAATTCACCCCTCCACTTT. The chain has TRBV9 and TRBJ1-6, with 11 bases fitting TRBD1. Germline trimming cut 2 bases from V and 7 bases from J; bases unmatched to any gene: 2. CDR1 and CDR2 (germline): SGDLS, YYNGEE. The CDR3 spans 15 residues.

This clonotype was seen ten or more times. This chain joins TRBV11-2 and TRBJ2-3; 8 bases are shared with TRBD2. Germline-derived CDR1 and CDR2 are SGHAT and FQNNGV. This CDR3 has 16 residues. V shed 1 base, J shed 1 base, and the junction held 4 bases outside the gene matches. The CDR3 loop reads CASSLGGLAGTDTQYF. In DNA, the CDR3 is TGTGCCAGCAGCTTAGGTGGACTAGCAGGCACAGATACGCAGTATTTT.

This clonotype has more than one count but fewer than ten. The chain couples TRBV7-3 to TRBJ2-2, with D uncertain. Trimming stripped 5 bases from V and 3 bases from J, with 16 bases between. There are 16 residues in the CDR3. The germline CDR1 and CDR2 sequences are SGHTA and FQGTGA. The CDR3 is CASSLGRFWDTGELFF. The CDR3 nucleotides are TGTGCCAGCAGCCTTGGTCGTTTTTGGGACACCGGGGAGCTGTTTTTT.

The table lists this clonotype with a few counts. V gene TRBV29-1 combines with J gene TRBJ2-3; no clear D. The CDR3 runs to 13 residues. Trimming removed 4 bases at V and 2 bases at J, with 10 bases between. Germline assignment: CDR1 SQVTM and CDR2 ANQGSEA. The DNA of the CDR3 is TGCAGCGTTGTGAACTTTCCCACAGATACGCAGTATTTT. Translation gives CSVVNFPTDTQYF.

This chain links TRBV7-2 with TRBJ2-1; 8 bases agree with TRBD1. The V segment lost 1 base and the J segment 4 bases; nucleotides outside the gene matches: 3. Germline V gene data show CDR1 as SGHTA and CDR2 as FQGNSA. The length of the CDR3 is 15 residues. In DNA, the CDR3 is TGTGCCAGCAGCTTAGGACAGGGGAGGTACAATGAGCAGTTCTTC. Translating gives CASSLGQGRYNEQFF.

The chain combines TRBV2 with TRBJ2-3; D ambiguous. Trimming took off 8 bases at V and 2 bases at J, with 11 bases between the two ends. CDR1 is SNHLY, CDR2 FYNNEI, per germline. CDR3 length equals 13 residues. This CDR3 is CASAQAYTDTQYF. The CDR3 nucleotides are TGTGCCAGCGCTCAGGCCTACACAGATACGCAGTATTTT.

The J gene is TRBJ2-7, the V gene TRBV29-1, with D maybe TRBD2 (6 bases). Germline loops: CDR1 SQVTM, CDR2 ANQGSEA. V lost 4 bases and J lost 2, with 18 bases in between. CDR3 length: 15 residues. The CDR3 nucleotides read TGCAGCGTTGCCCATCTAGCGCTCGGCGCCTACGAGCAGTACTTC. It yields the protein CSVAHLALGAYEQYF.

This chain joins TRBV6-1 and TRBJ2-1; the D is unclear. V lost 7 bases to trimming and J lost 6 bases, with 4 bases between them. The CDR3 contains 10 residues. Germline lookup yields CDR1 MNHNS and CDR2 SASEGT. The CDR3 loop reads CASIGNEQFF. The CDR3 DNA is TGTGCCAGCATCGGCAATGAGCAGTTCTTC.

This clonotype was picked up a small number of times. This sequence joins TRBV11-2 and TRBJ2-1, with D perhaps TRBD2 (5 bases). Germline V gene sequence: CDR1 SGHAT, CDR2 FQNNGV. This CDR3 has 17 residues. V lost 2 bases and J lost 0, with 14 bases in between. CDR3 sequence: CASSLYWRRTSYNEQFF. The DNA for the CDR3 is TGTGCCAGCAGCTTATATTGGAGGCGAACCTCCTACAATGAGCAGTTCTTC.